This record covers a single TCR beta chain. This CDR3 has 15 residues. CDR1 and CDR2 (germline): SGDLS, YYNGEE. J gave up 4 bases and V 3 bases, and 7 bases lay outside the gene matches. The sample originates from a study of blood T cell repertoires in COVID-19. About the study: From T cells, B-cell-depleted T cells, or PBMCs came the material, which was cDNA or gDNA.

The table came from immunoSEQ multiplex PCR; TCRdb's copy has only in-frame clones and leaves some out. This table holds some 330,000 clones, more than 85% found once. Those who participated ranged in age from about 18 to 89 years and resided in about two dozen US areas. This chain links TRBV9 with TRBJ2-7; TRBD2 agrees at 10 bases. Input material: PBMCs or T cells enriched from blood (not recorded which). The TCR comes from a woman aged 25 to 39 who had recovered from COVID-19. The CDR3 coding sequence is TGTGCCAGCAGCGCTTCTAGCGGGAGATCTTACGAGCAGTACTTC. It is translated as CASSASSGRSYEQYF.